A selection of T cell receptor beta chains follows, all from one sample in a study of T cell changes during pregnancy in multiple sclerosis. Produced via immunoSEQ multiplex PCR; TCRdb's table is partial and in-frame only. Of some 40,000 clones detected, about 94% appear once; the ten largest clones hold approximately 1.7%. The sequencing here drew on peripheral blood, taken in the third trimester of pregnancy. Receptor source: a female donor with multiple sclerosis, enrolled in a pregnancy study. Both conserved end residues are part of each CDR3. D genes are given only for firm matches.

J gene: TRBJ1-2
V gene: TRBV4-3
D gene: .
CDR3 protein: CASSQDSGLGYGYTF

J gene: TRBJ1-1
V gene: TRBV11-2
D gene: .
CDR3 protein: CASSFRLGGTEAFF

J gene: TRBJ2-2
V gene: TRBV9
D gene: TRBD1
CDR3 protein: CASSEGTGVAGELFF

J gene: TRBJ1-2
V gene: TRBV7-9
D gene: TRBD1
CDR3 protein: CASRQGAGGNYGYTF

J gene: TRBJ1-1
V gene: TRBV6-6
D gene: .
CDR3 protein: CASSYPGRPGAEAFF

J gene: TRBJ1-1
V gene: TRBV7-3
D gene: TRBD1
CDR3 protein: CASSGPGTGVTEAFF

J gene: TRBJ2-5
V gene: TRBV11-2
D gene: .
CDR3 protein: CASSFYREGETQYF

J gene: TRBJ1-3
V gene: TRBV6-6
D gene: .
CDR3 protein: CASSPPGAGNTIYF

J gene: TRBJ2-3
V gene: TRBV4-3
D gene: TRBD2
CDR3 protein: CASSQDGEGWTDTQYF

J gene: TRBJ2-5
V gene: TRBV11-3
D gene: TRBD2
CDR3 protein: CASSQPSGGVLETQYF

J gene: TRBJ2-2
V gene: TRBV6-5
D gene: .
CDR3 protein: CASSYHGELFF

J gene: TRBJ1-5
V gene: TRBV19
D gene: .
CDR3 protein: CASSLVVSQPQHF

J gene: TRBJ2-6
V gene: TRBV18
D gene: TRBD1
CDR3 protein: CASSPPGGTSSGANVLTF

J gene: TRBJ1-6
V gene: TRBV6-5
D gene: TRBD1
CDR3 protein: CASSYRIGQGSPLHF

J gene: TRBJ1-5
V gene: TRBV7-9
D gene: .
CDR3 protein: CASSSNSSNQPQHF

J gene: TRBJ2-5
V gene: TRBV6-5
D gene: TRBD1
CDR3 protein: CASSYYTGTGVETQYF

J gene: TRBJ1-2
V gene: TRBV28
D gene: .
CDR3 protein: CASSLPSPGPGRDGYTF

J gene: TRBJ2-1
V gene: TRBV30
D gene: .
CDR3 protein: CAWWAGAGDEQFF

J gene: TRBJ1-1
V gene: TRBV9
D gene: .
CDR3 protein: CASSALIYTEAFF

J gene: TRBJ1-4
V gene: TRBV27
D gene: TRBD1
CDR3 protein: CASGLTGGEEEKLFF

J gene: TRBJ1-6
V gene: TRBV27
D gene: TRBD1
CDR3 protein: CASSLSVWVGTVNSPLHF

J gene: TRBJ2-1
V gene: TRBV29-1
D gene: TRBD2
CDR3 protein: CSVGLAPSYNEQFF

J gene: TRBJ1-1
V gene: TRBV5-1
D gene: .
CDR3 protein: CASGTGYTEAFF

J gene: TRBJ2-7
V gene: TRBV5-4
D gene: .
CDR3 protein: CASSSYQGPPYEQYF

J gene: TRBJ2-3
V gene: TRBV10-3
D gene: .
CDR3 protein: CAISETIPISQYF

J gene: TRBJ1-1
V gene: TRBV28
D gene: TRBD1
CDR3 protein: CASSFKPGQGSTEAFF

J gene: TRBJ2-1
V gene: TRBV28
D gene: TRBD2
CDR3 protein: CASNEGGAYNEQFF

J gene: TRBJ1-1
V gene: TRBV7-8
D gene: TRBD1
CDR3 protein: CASSPGQGNTEAFF

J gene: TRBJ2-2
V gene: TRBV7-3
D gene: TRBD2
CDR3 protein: CASSQAGGTGELFF

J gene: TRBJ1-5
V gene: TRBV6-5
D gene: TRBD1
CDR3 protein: CASSLGQGGNQPQHF

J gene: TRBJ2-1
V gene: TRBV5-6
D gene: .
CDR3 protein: CASSLGAQGNNEQFF

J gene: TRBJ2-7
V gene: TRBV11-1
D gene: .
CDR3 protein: CASSHGLKTYEQYF

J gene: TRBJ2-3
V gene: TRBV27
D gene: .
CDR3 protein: CASSLWARTDTQYF

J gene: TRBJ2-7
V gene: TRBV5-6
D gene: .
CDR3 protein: CASSLGRGSYEQYF

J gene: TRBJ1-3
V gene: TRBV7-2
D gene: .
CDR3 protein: CASSLRPGPTGNTIYF

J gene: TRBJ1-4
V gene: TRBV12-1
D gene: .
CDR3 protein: CASSIPRRRRRPNEKLFF

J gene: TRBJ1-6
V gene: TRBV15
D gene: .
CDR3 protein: CATSRDVAGNSPLHF

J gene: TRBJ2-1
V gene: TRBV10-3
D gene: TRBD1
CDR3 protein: CAIRTGDNEQFF

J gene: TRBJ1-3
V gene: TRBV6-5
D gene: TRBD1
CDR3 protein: CASSYGTGGNTIYF

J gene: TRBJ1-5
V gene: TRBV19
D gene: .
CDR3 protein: CASSKEFDTALNQPQHF

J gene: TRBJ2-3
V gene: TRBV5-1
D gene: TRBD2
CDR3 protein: CASSPTSGGFTDTQYF

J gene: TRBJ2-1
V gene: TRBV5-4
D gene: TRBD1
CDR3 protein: CASSLGRDRSYNEQFF